Each of the 22 T cell receptor beta chains below was sequenced from the same sample in a study of vaccination effects on CD4 cells after COVID-19 (dated by TCRdb to between 2021 and 2024). The antigens these receptors bind are not known. After about 10 days of culture, CD4+ T cells were isolated with the EasySep CD4+ T cell isolation kit. Each participant got two doses of an mRNA SARS-CoV-2 vaccine, either BNT162b2 or mRNA-1273. Receptor libraries were prepared by the immunoSEQ multiplex PCR assay. TCRdb took over this immuneACCESS table, retaining in-frame rearrangements with V and J assigned. Such tables are incomplete; in checked studies, under half of the missing clones stem from an unresolved V gene, and the remainder is unexplained. The table for this sample lists 43,000 or so clones; 70% of them were counted only once. The ten largest clones add up to 6.5% to 7.5% of the sample. This sample comprised CD4+ T cells from PBMCs cultured without peptide, obtained after COVID-19 vaccination. These receptors were obtained from a human donor who received a COVID-19 vaccine.

The genes are TRBV10-2 and TRBJ2-1, with 9 bases aligning to TRBD1. V trimming: 2 bases; J trimming: 2 bases; junction bases outside the gene matches: 4. The CDR3 has 16 residues. Germline CDR1 reads WSHSY; CDR2 reads SAAADI. The CDR3 sequence is CASSEPGQGTYNEQFF. The DNA of the CDR3 is TGCGCCAGCAGTGAGCCGGGACAGGGTACCTACAATGAGCAGTTCTTC.

Concerning this clone: One end of the junction does not line up with germline, which may come from a read error. J is TRBJ2-7 and V is TRBV6-5; D unclear. The CDR3 is 11 amino acids. In germline, CDR1 is MNHEY, CDR2 SVGAGI. This CDR3 is CASSLRTARDF. As DNA, the CDR3 is TGTGCCAGCAGTCTCCGAACCGCCCGGGACTTC.

The gene calls are TRBV19 and TRBJ1-5; no clear D gene. This CDR3 is 14 amino acids long. The ends were cut back, 2 bases at V and 3 bases at J, with 8 bases in the middle. Germline CDR1 reads LNHDA; CDR2 reads SQIVND (reference sequence). The CDR3 sequence is CASSIISDNQPQHF. The CDR3 DNA follows: TGTGCCAGTAGTATAATTTCGGACAATCAGCCCCAGCATTTT.

The chain has TRBV6-5 and TRBJ1-6; D is uncertain. Trimming cost V 2 bases and J 8 bases, with 16 bases left between them. The CDR3 sequence is 16 residues long. CDR1 and CDR2 from the germline V gene are MNHEY and SVGAGI. The CDR3 loop reads CASSYVAALVDSPLHF. The CDR3 DNA is TGTGCCAGCAGTTACGTTGCGGCCCTGGTCGATTCACCCCTCCACTTT.

The V call is TRBV6-1, the J call TRBJ2-7; D uncertain. Looked up from germline, CDR1 is MNHNS and CDR2 is SASEGT. The V end was cut by 3 bases, the J end by 4 bases, with 13 bases between. CDR3 length: 14 residues. CDR3 residues: CASSDIGIWYEQYF. As DNA, the CDR3 is TGTGCCAGCAGTGATATAGGGATTTGGTACGAGCAGTACTTC.

This sequence joins TRBV7-7 and TRBJ1-3; TRBD1 might be the D (6 bases). V shed 3 bases and J shed 4 bases, with 7 bases lying between them. Germline loops: CDR1 SSHAT, CDR2 FNYEAQ (reference sequence). This CDR3 comprises 13 residues. The chain's CDR3 is CASSFQGGNTIYF. CDR3 sequence (DNA): TGTGCCAGCAGCTTTCAGGGGGGAAACACCATATATTTT.

The chain joins TRBV5-1 to TRBJ2-3; tentatively, D is TRBD1 (6 bases). This CDR3 has 15 residues. CDR1 SGHRS and CDR2 YFSETQ come from the germline V gene. V was clipped by 0 bases and J by 0 bases, with 8 bases between them. CDR3 bases: TGCGCCAGCAGCTTGGGGCAGGGGAGCACAGATACGCAGTATTTT. It codes for CASSLGQGSTDTQYF.

The J gene is TRBJ2-5, the V gene TRBV10-3; TRBD1 matches 9 bases. The V segment lost 4 bases and the J segment 5 bases; nucleotides outside the gene matches: 8. This CDR3 has 15 residues. The germline V gene has CDR1 ENHRY and CDR2 SYGVKD. CDR3 amino acids: CAISVGTGLGETQYF. The CDR3 coding sequence is TGTGCCATCAGTGTTGGGACAGGGCTGGGGGAGACCCAGTACTTC.

The chain employs TRBV29-1 and TRBJ2-1; no clear D. This CDR3 has 14 amino acids. CDR1 and CDR2 (germline): SQVTM, ANQGSEA. Trimming removed 4 bases at V and 1 base at J, with 11 bases between. In DNA, the CDR3 is TGCAGCGTTGGCGCCCGTGAATCCTACAATGAGCAGTTCTTC. Encoded protein: CSVGARESYNEQFF.

The V gene is TRBV7-9, the J gene TRBJ2-3, with TRBD2 as a possible D gene (6 bases). The CDR3 consists of 15 residues. The V end was cut by 1 base, the J end by 1 base, with 9 bases between. Germline CDR1 and CDR2: SEHNR and FQNEAQ (reference sequence). CDR3 sequence: CASSLVPSGTDTQYF. As DNA, the CDR3 is TGTGCCAGCAGCTTAGTCCCTAGCGGCACAGATACGCAGTATTTT.

The chain links TRBV6-5 to TRBJ2-3; D tentatively fits TRBD1 or TRBD2 (5 bases each). In germline, CDR1 is MNHEY, CDR2 SVGAGI. V gave up 6 bases and J gave up 3 bases, with 13 bases separating them. CDR3 length: 14 amino acids. Here the CDR3 reads CASSWGPLTDTQYF. CDR3 in DNA: TGTGCCAGCAGCTGGGGACCGTTAACAGATACGCAGTATTTT.

The rearrangement uses TRBV7-9 and TRBJ2-6; D unclear. V was cut by 4 bases and J by 4 bases, with 8 bases left in between. This CDR3 has 14 amino acids. The germline gives CDR1 SEHNR, CDR2 FQNEAQ (reference sequence). The CDR3 sequence: CASSSSTGANVLTF. The CDR3 nucleotides read TGTGCCAGCAGCTCGAGTACAGGGGCCAACGTCCTGACTTTC.

This clone was recorded a few times. The chain uses TRBV5-1 and TRBJ1-5; the match to TRBD1 covers 8 bases. Germline V gives CDR1 SGHRS, CDR2 YFSETQ. With V trimmed by 0 bases and J by 4 bases, 3 bases remained unmatched. The CDR3 has 15 residues. DNA of the CDR3: TGCGCCAGCAGCTTGGGACAGGGGTTGAATCAGCCCCAGCATTTT. Translating it yields CASSLGQGLNQPQHF.

CDR3: CASSQDPLGEQYF. The CDR3 region has the DNA TGTGCCAGCAGCCAAGACCCCTTGGGCGAGCAGTACTTC. The chain is built from TRBV3-1 (or the pseudogene TRBV3-2) and TRBJ2-7, with D uncertain. The V end was cut by 0 bases, the J end by 6 bases, with 9 bases between. Looked up from germline, CDR1 is LGHDT and CDR2 is YNNKEL (reference sequence). The CDR3 is 13 residues long.

The V and J genes are TRBV2 and TRBJ1-6, with 7 bases aligning to TRBD1. This CDR3 has 16 amino acids. J gave up 9 bases and V 2 bases, and 10 bases lay outside the gene matches. Germline assignment: CDR1 SNHLY and CDR2 FYNNEI. CDR3 in amino acids: CASSENSGQQFSPLHF. DNA for the CDR3: TGTGCCAGCAGTGAAAATTCGGGACAGCAATTTTCACCCCTCCACTTT.

This rearrangement joins TRBV6-6 to TRBJ2-5; no reliable D call. This CDR3 spans 11 amino acids. CDR1 and CDR2 from the germline V gene are MNHNY and SVGAGI (reference sequence). With 6 bases removed from V and 1 base from J, the gap between germline ends came to 3 bases. CDR3 amino acids: CASSPQETQYF. The CDR3 nucleotides are TGTGCCAGCAGCCCCCAAGAGACCCAGTACTTC.

The chain couples TRBV6-4 to TRBJ1-5; TRBD1 agrees at 9 bases. V gave up 3 bases and J gave up 4 bases; unmatched junction bases: 4. Germline V gene data show CDR1 as MRHNA and CDR2 as SNTAGT. CDR3 length equals 15 residues. The CDR3 loop is CASSDTGQGNQPQHF. CDR3 coding DNA: TGTGCCAGCAGTGATACGGGACAGGGTAATCAGCCCCAGCATTTT.

This rearrangement joins TRBV24-1 to TRBJ2-7, with a tentative D call TRBD2 (6 bases). V shed 7 bases and J shed 3 bases, with 30 bases lying between them. The length of the CDR3 is 19 residues. Germline CDR1 KGHDR, CDR2 SFDVKD. In DNA form, the CDR3 reads TGTGCCACCAGCGCCCCTTGCCCTATCGCACGCGGGGATTGCTACGAGCAGTACTTC. The encoded protein is CATSAPCPIARGDCYEQYF.

The J gene is TRBJ1-2, the V gene TRBV3-1 (or the pseudogene TRBV3-2); 8 bases are a match to TRBD1. The V gene's germline CDR1 is LGHDT and CDR2 YNNKEL (reference sequence). The CDR3 spans 14 residues. V gave up 6 bases and J gave up 2 bases; unmatched junction bases: 5. The CDR3 reads CASRSGQGNYGYTF. The CDR3 DNA reads TGTGCCAGCAGATCCGGACAGGGCAACTATGGCTACACCTTC.

J is TRBJ1-5 and V is TRBV30; the match to TRBD1 covers 8 bases. Germline-derived CDR1 and CDR2 are GTSNPN and SVGIG (reference sequence). This CDR3 comprises 15 residues. Unmatched junction bases numbered 4, after V lost 2 bases and J lost 1 base. In DNA form, the CDR3 reads TGTGCCTGGAGTCCAGGGGGCGCGAGCAATCAGCCCCAGCATTTT. This sequence encodes CAWSPGGASNQPQHF.

This chain links TRBV28 with TRBJ2-7; D is possibly TRBD2 (5 bases). Germline V gene data show CDR1 as MDHEN and CDR2 as SYDVKM. This CDR3 spans 12 amino acids. V was trimmed by 7 bases and J by 2 bases, leaving 9 bases between them. The CDR3: CASIRGTYEQYF. Written as DNA, the CDR3 is TGTGCCAGCATACGGGGAACCTACGAGCAGTACTTC.

This clone came up once. The V and J genes are TRBV6-6 and TRBJ2-3, with 9 bases matching TRBD2. V trimming: 7 bases; J trimming: 3 bases; junction bases outside the gene matches: 2. Germline V lookup: CDR1 MNHNY, CDR2 SVGAGI (reference sequence). The length of the CDR3 is 13 residues. CDR3 bases: TGTGCCAGCAAAAGCGGGGGGACAGATACGCAGTATTTT. This encodes CASKSGGTDTQYF.